This entry describes one TCR beta chain. The same CDR3 is also encoded by other DNA sequences in this sample. TCRdb's copy holds only in-frame clones and misses some; the assay was immunoSEQ multiplex PCR. The data hold about 50,000 clones, with about 88% observed a single time. These data are taken from a study of OX40 agonist ivuxolimab in advanced cancers. Study as a whole: Intravenous ivuxolimab at 0.01 to 10 mg/kg was given to patients every 2 weeks. Past anti-PD-1, anti-PD-L1 or anti-CTLA-4 therapy was accepted, and roughly 42% had received some.

Sample: CD4+ or CD8+ T cells sorted from blood, taken in a trial of the OX40 agonist ivuxolimab. The sequence was obtained from an adult with an advanced solid tumor such as melanoma, head and neck, liver or kidney cancer.

The CDR3 nucleotides read TGTGCCAGCAGTTTGAGGTCAGGGGGCGACGAGCAGTACTTC. Translating gives CASSLRSGGDEQYF. The rearrangement uses TRBV5-4 and TRBJ2-7; 8 bases match TRBD1. The trim removed 5 bases at V and 5 bases at J, leaving 9 bases unmatched. The CDR3 is 14 amino acids. CDR1 is SGHNT and CDR2 is YYREEE in the germline V gene (reference sequence).